The 27 T cell receptor beta chains given below trace back to one sample, sequenced in a study of cytomegalovirus exposure and HLA in healthy donors. Primers for the PCR totalled 60 Vbeta and 13 Jbeta. The assay was immunoSEQ multiplex PCR, and TCRdb's table has in-frame clones only and misses some. Of approximately 190,000 clones in the sample, 70% to 80% were seen once. Sequencing used PBMCs. The source of these receptors is a woman aged 25 to 45 in good health and CMV-seropositive.

The chain employs TRBV5-4 and TRBJ1-5; D is perhaps TRBD1 (5 bases). V lost 0 bases to trimming and J lost 7 bases, with 14 bases between them. Germline V lookup: CDR1 SGHNT, CDR2 YYREEE (reference sequence). This CDR3 comprises 15 residues. CDR3 sequence reads: CASSLEGQGPQPQHF. The CDR3 bases are TGTGCCAGCAGCTTGGAGGGGCAGGGTCCCCAGCCCCAGCATTTT.

This sequence joins TRBV7-2 and TRBJ1-1; D gene uncertain. In germline, CDR1 is SGHTA, CDR2 FQGNSA. The CDR3 totals 14 residues. V lost 5 bases and J 1 base, leaving 11 bases between the germline ends. As DNA, the CDR3 is TGTGCCAGCAGCATAGGACGGGAGAACACTGAAGCTTTCTTT. Translating it yields CASSIGRENTEAFF.

The chain combines TRBV27 with TRBJ1-1; 7 nucleotides line up with TRBD1. Looked up from germline, CDR1 is MNHEY and CDR2 is SMNVEV (reference sequence). This CDR3 contains 13 residues. The junction had 4 bases not matched to a gene; V was cut back by 5 bases and J by 4 bases. The DNA of the CDR3 is TGTGCCAGCAGTATTCAGGGGGGCACTGAAGCTTTCTTT. It codes for CASSIQGGTEAFF.

This clone has only one observation. This chain connects TRBV5-1 to TRBJ1-1; 8 bases are shared with TRBD1. Trimming at V came to 4 bases and at J to 1 base, leaving 3 bases not matched to a gene. Germline V gives CDR1 SGHRS, CDR2 YFSETQ. The CDR3 is made up of 14 amino acids. The CDR3 DNA sequence: TGCGCCAGCAGCCAGACAGGGGCGAACACTGAAGCTTTCTTT. Amino acid sequence: CASSQTGANTEAFF. The whole variable domain, filled in from reference TRBV5-1 and TRBJ1-1, reads KAGVTQTPRYLIKTRGQQVTLSCSPISGHRSVSWYQQTPGQGLQFLFEYFSETQRNKGNFPGRFSGRQFSNSRSEMNVSTLELGDSALYLCASSQTGANTEAFFGQGTRLTVV.

The J gene is TRBJ2-7, the V gene TRBV27; possibly TRBD2 for D (6 bases). Germline V CDR1 and CDR2: MNHEY, SMNVEV (reference sequence). Deletions cut 11 bases from V and 1 base from J, with 15 bases between. The CDR3 covers 13 residues. The CDR3 protein is CASRRAVSYEQYF. CDR3 DNA sequence: TGTGCCTCCAGGAGGGCAGTATCCTACGAGCAGTACTTC.

The chain employs TRBV9 and TRBJ2-1, with D tentatively TRBD2 (6 bases). The V end was cut by 1 base, the J end by 8 bases, with 16 bases between. The length of the CDR3 is 15 residues. The V gene's germline CDR1 is SGDLS and CDR2 YYNGEE. The CDR3, as DNA: TGTGCCAGCAGCGTAACAACGGGAGTGCGGGATGAGCAGTTCTTC. It specifies CASSVTTGVRDEQFF.

Remarks on this clone: Sequence at one end of the junction differs from germline and may be a read error. The rearrangement links TRBV7-9 to TRBJ1-4; the D is unclear. The CDR3 is made up of 12 amino acids. Germline V gene data show CDR1 as SEHNR and CDR2 as FQNEAQ (reference sequence). CDR3 protein: CSSSLHNEKLFF. DNA for the CDR3: TGTTCCAGCAGCTTACATAATGAAAAACTGTTTTTT.

The rearrangement uses TRBV6-1 and TRBJ1-1; maybe TRBD1 (5 bases). The CDR3 consists of 15 residues. CDR1 is MNHNS and CDR2 is SASEGT in the germline V gene. The V end was cut by 6 bases, the J end by 0 bases, with 14 bases between. The CDR3: CASSGGLGMNTEAFF. The CDR3, as DNA: TGTGCCAGCAGCGGGGGGTTAGGGATGAACACTGAAGCTTTCTTT.

The V gene is TRBV4-3, the J gene TRBJ2-7; no definite D call. V gave up 1 base and J gave up 3 bases, with 13 bases separating them. CDR3 length equals 15 residues. Germline V gives CDR1 LGHNA, CDR2 YSLEER. CDR3 DNA: TGCGCCAGCAGCCAAGGCAGATCGATTCACTACGAGCAGTACTTC. Translation gives CASSQGRSIHYEQYF.

V is TRBV5-1 and J is TRBJ2-7; 10 bases line up with TRBD1. The CDR3 is 14 amino acids. V shed 4 bases, J shed 6 bases, and the junction held 7 bases outside the gene matches. Germline CDR1 SGHRS, CDR2 YFSETQ. CDR3 sequence reads: CASSPGDRGSEQYF. In nucleotides, the CDR3 is TGCGCCAGCAGCCCAGGGGACAGGGGAAGCGAGCAGTACTTC.

The chain uses TRBV5-5 and TRBJ2-1, with TRBD2 matching over 9 bases. V shed 4 bases and J 0 bases; nucleotides not matched to a gene: 2. Germline lookup yields CDR1 SGHKS and CDR2 YYEKEE (reference sequence). There are 15 residues in the CDR3. DNA for the CDR3: TGTGCCAGCAGCCTAGCGGGGAGCTCCTACAATGAGCAGTTCTTC. Protein product: CASSLAGSSYNEQFF.

This clone was seen more than once but under ten times. The rearrangement uses TRBV7-9 and TRBJ2-1, with 11 positions matching TRBD2. The length of the CDR3 is 16 residues. V trimming: 5 bases; J trimming: 6 bases; junction bases outside the gene matches: 9. CDR1 and CDR2 (germline): SEHNR, FQNEAQ (reference sequence). CDR3 amino acids: CASSLPTSGIPNEQFF. CDR3 coding DNA: TGTGCCAGCAGCCTCCCGACTAGCGGGATCCCCAATGAGCAGTTCTTC.

This clone was detected only a few times. CDR3 sequence reads: CSVEDLRRNTEAFF. Written as DNA, the CDR3 is TGCAGCGTTGAAGATTTGCGAAGGAACACTGAAGCTTTCTTT. The rearrangement uses TRBV29-1 and TRBJ1-1, with D unresolved. Germline assignment: CDR1 SQVTM and CDR2 ANQGSEA. CDR3 size: 14 residues. Trimming removed 0 bases from V and 1 base from J, with 9 bases in between.

CDR3 residues: CASSLPPGETGELFF. The CDR3 DNA follows: TGTGCCAGCAGTTTGCCCCCGGGAGAGACCGGGGAGCTGTTTTTT. This chain links TRBV28 with TRBJ2-2; perhaps TRBD2 as D (6 bases). This CDR3 region has 15 residues. Trimming removed 3 bases from V and 5 bases from J, with 13 bases in between. Germline V lookup: CDR1 MDHEN, CDR2 SYDVKM.

V usage is TRBV19 and J usage is TRBJ2-2; TRBD2 matches at 11 bases. Germline CDR1 and CDR2: LNHDA and SQIVND (reference sequence). After removal of 2 bases from V and 4 bases from J, the junction contained 21 bases not matched to a gene. CDR3 size: 22 residues. The DNA for the CDR3 is TGTGCCAGTAGTATACATAAAGTTGGTGTACTAGCGGGAGTGCGGGGCACCGGGGAGCTGTTTTTT. This encodes CASSIHKVGVLAGVRGTGELFF.

The chain employs TRBV28 and TRBJ1-5, with TRBD1 as a possible D gene (6 bases). In germline, CDR1 is MDHEN, CDR2 SYDVKM. Trimming took 10 bases from V and 1 from J, leaving 8 bases between them. This CDR3 region has 12 residues. The CDR3 coding sequence is TGTGCCACGGGGGGCAGCAATCAGCCCCAGCATTTT. It specifies CATGGSNQPQHF.

The J gene is TRBJ2-5, the V gene TRBV30; 9 bases fit TRBD1. Germline V gives CDR1 GTSNPN, CDR2 SVGIG (reference sequence). The length of the CDR3 is 16 residues. V was clipped by 1 base and J by 1 base; unmatched bases: 7. CDR3 loop: CAWSAKTTGGQETQYF. CDR3 bases: TGTGCCTGGAGTGCCAAGACGACAGGGGGCCAAGAGACCCAGTACTTC.

This clone was seen a handful of times. The rearrangement joins TRBV2 to TRBJ2-7, with no clear D. CDR3 size: 14 residues. Germline V lookup: CDR1 SNHLY, CDR2 FYNNEI. V was trimmed by 5 bases and J by 1 base, leaving 12 bases between them. For the CDR3, the DNA is TGTGCCAGCAGTCCGCCCGACGGGTCCTACGAGCAGTACTTC. Protein product: CASSPPDGSYEQYF.

This clone was picked up one time. The V and J genes are TRBV5-5 and TRBJ2-3; D possibly corresponds to TRBD2 (6 bases). Deletions cut 4 bases from V and 5 bases from J, with 17 bases between. Germline V gene sequence: CDR1 SGHKS, CDR2 YYEKEE (reference sequence). The CDR3 is 15 amino acids. CDR3 loop: CASSPETGGGDTQYF. The CDR3 coding sequence is TGTGCCAGCAGCCCCGAAACCGGGGGAGGAGATACGCAGTATTTT. Supplemented by reference TRBV5-5 and TRBJ2-3, the full variable domain reads DAGVTQSPTHLIKTRGQQVTLRCSPISGHKSVSWYQQVLGQGPQFIFQYYEKEERGRGNFPDRFSARQFPNYSSELNVNALLLGDSALYLCASSPETGGGDTQYFGPGTRLTVL.

This clone has just a few counts. The V and J genes are TRBV28 and TRBJ1-1; 9 nucleotides match TRBD1. Germline CDR1 reads MDHEN; CDR2 reads SYDVKM. V was clipped by 1 base and J by 11 bases; unmatched bases: 8. The CDR3 is made up of 14 amino acids. CDR3 bases: TGTGCCAGCAGTTTATACAGGGGACAGGGTTACGCTTTCTTT. This translates into CASSLYRGQGYAFF.

This clone was observed once. Different DNA sequences within this sample yield the same CDR3. The rearrangement joins TRBV28 to TRBJ2-6, with D perhaps matching TRBD1 (6 bases). Germline V CDR1 and CDR2: MDHEN, SYDVKM. The CDR3 length is 15 residues. Trimming stripped 6 bases from V and 1 base from J, with 10 bases between. CDR3 amino acids: CASSPTGSGANVLTF. The CDR3 nucleotides are TGTGCCAGCAGCCCCACAGGGTCTGGGGCCAACGTCCTGACTTTC.

This chain links TRBV6-4 with TRBJ2-7, with TRBD2 as a possible D gene (6 bases). The ends were cut back, 6 bases at V and 0 bases at J, with 12 bases in the middle. This CDR3 is built from 14 residues. The V gene's germline CDR1 is MRHNA and CDR2 SNTAGT. The CDR3 protein is CASRDHGSSYEQYF. As DNA, the CDR3 is TGTGCCAGCAGAGACCACGGGAGCTCCTACGAGCAGTACTTC.

The CDR3 loop is CASSSSGLTGELFF. The CDR3 nucleotides read TGCGCCAGCAGCTCCTCGGGACTCACCGGGGAGCTGTTTTTT. V and J are TRBV5-1 and TRBJ2-2; D might be TRBD2 (6 bases). The V end lost 3 bases, the J end lost 4 bases, and 10 bases lay between the germline ends. The CDR3 has 14 amino acids. CDR1 and CDR2 (germline): SGHRS, YFSETQ.

The rearrangement uses TRBV6-4 and TRBJ2-1; TRBD2 is a possible D gene (7 bases). CDR3 length: 14 residues. Trimming stripped 4 bases from V and 5 bases from J, with 12 bases between. The germline gives CDR1 MRHNA, CDR2 SNTAGT. CDR3: CASSGGGAHNEQFF. The CDR3 DNA reads as TGTGCCAGCAGTGGAGGGGGGGCCCACAATGAGCAGTTCTTC.

The chain employs TRBV13 and TRBJ2-7, with 11 bases aligning to TRBD1. There are 14 residues in the CDR3. Looked up from germline, CDR1 is PRHDT and CDR2 is FYEKMQ (reference sequence). The V segment lost 5 bases and the J segment 7 bases; nucleotides outside the gene matches: 7. CDR3 in amino acids: CASSLRDRGDEQYF. The CDR3 DNA is TGTGCCAGCAGCCTTCGGGACAGGGGGGATGAGCAGTACTTC.

This chain links TRBV19 with TRBJ2-3, with D possibly matching TRBD1 (5 bases). The V end lost 5 bases, the J end lost 2 bases, and 11 bases lay between the germline ends. Germline V CDR1 and CDR2: LNHDA, SQIVND (reference sequence). This CDR3 comprises 14 residues. CDR3 sequence reads: CASSGLGPTDTQYF. The CDR3 DNA sequence: TGTGCCAGTAGTGGGCTGGGGCCCACAGATACGCAGTATTTT.

The genes are TRBV5-1 and TRBJ1-4, with D perhaps TRBD1 (6 bases). The V gene lost 0 bases and the J gene lost 12 bases, with 15 bases spanning the gap. CDR1 is SGHRS and CDR2 is YFSETQ in the germline V gene. The CDR3 consists of 14 residues. CDR3 sequence reads: CASSLEGRGSELFF. CDR3 coding DNA: TGCGCCAGCAGCTTGGAAGGCAGGGGCTCGGAACTGTTTTTT. Full variable domain (remainder filled in from reference TRBV5-1 and TRBJ1-4): KAGVTQTPRYLIKTRGQQVTLSCSPISGHRSVSWYQQTPGQGLQFLFEYFSETQRNKGNFPGRFSGRQFSNSRSEMNVSTLELGDSALYLCASSLEGRGSELFFGSGTQLSVL.